Following are 8 T cell receptor beta chains from one sample sequenced in a study of shared clonotypes between healthy human individuals (dated by TCRdb to 2020 to 2021). CD8 naive samples were CD45RO-negative cells positively selected for CCR7, giving a CD45RA+CCR7+ population that excluded TemRA cells. The library was produced with the immunoSEQ multiplex PCR assay. What TCRdb holds here is the immuneACCESS table cut down to in-frame rearrangements. Part of the clones is not present; checked against another copy, under half of the missing clones reflect an unresolved V gene, and the others are unexplained. This sample comprises around 2.1 million clones, about 93% of them detected only once. In total, the top ten clones hold 1.5% to 2% of the sample. The specimen was naive CD8+ T cells from PBMCs. In the paper's terms, the cell subset or site label means: CD45RA+CCR7+. These receptors all stem from a young man in good health. Some clones in this sample may be carry-over from other donors' samples.

For this clone: The same CDR3 can be traced to other DNA sequences in this sample. The V and J genes are TRBV7-9 and TRBJ2-2, with 11 nucleotides matching TRBD2. Germline CDR1 is SEHNR and CDR2 is FQNEAQ (reference sequence). This CDR3 is 16 amino acids long. Trimming removed 5 bases from V and 5 bases from J; junction bases left unmatched: 7. The CDR3 sequence: CASSPTSGSGTGELFF. The CDR3 nucleotides are TGTGCCAGCAGCCCTACTAGCGGGAGTGGGACCGGGGAGCTGTTTTTT.

V usage is TRBV5-8 and J usage is TRBJ2-5, with 10 bases matching TRBD1. The CDR3 is 15 amino acids. The junction had 7 bases not matched to a gene; V was cut back by 4 bases and J by 4 bases. Per germline, CDR1 SGHTS and CDR2 YDEGEE. The CDR3 protein is CASSPGTGVAETQYF. The CDR3 nucleotides read TGTGCCAGCAGCCCGGGGACAGGGGTGGCAGAGACCCAGTACTTC. Based on the CDR3 plus reference TRBV5-8 and TRBJ2-5, the full variable domain is EAGVTQSPTHLIKTRGQQATLRCSPISGHTSVYWYQQALGLGLQFLLWYDEGEERNRGNFPPRFSGRQFPNYSSELNVNALELEDSALYLCASSPGTGVAETQYFGPGTRLLVL.

The chain joins TRBV9 to TRBJ2-1; a weak D match, TRBD2 (6 bases). The CDR3 runs to 14 residues. With 4 bases removed from V and 6 bases from J, the gap between germline ends came to 14 bases. Per germline, CDR1 SGDLS and CDR2 YYNGEE. The CDR3 nucleotides are TGTGCCAGCAGCCCGGAGGACTACTTCAATGAGCAGTTCTTC. Its protein product is CASSPEDYFNEQFF.

For this clone: The junction differs from germline at one of its ends, possibly a read error. V and J are TRBV27 and TRBJ1-2; TRBD1 matches at 7 bases. From germline, CDR1 is MNHEY and CDR2 SMNVEV (reference sequence). The CDR3 totals 12 residues. The CDR3 loop reads CASSLLNHRGGF. CDR3 in DNA: TGTGCCAGCAGTTTATTAAATCACAGGGGTGGCTTC.

CDR3 coding DNA: TGTGCCAGCACTTCATACCGACAGGGTAATTCACCCCTCCACTTT. Translating gives CASTSYRQGNSPLHF. The chain joins TRBV6-5 to TRBJ1-6; TRBD1 matches at 7 bases. The germline V gene encodes CDR1 MNHEY and CDR2 SVGAGI. The V segment lost 7 bases and the J segment 6 bases; nucleotides outside the gene matches: 9. The CDR3 runs to 15 residues.

The V call is TRBV7-2, the J call TRBJ1-1, with TRBD1 identical over 8 bases. V shed 5 bases, J shed 9 bases, and the junction held 5 bases outside the gene matches. Per the germline V gene, CDR1 is SGHTA and CDR2 is FQGNSA. The CDR3 has 12 residues. The CDR3 sequence is CASSPRTGKAFF. The CDR3 bases are TGTGCCAGCAGCCCCCGGACAGGGAAAGCTTTCTTT.

The table lists this clone with a count of one. The rearrangement links TRBV11-2 to TRBJ1-4, with D perhaps matching TRBD1 (6 bases). The V end was cut by 0 bases, the J end by 2 bases, with 13 bases between. Germline CDR1 reads SGHAT; CDR2 reads FQNNGV. This CDR3 is built from 17 residues. In DNA, the CDR3 is TGTGCCAGCAGCTTAGATCCCCGGGGGCCGACTAATGAAAAACTGTTTTTT. It specifies CASSLDPRGPTNEKLFF. The full variable domain, with the rest looked up from reference TRBV11-2 and TRBJ1-4, is EAGVAQSPRYKIIEKRQSVAFWCNPISGHATLYWYQQILGQGPKLLIQFQNNGVVDDSQLPKDRFSAERLKGVDSTLKIQPAKLEDSAVYLCASSLDPRGPTNEKLFFGSGTQLSVL.

V and J are TRBV7-9 and TRBJ1-5; D is unresolved. Germline V CDR1 and CDR2: SEHNR, FQNEAQ (reference sequence). This CDR3 region has 17 residues. The V end lost 4 bases, the J end lost 1 base, and 17 bases lay between the germline ends. Written as DNA, the CDR3 is TGTGCCAGCAGCTCCGGGATTGATGGCCTAAGCAATCAGCCCCAGCATTTT. It yields the protein CASSSGIDGLSNQPQHF.